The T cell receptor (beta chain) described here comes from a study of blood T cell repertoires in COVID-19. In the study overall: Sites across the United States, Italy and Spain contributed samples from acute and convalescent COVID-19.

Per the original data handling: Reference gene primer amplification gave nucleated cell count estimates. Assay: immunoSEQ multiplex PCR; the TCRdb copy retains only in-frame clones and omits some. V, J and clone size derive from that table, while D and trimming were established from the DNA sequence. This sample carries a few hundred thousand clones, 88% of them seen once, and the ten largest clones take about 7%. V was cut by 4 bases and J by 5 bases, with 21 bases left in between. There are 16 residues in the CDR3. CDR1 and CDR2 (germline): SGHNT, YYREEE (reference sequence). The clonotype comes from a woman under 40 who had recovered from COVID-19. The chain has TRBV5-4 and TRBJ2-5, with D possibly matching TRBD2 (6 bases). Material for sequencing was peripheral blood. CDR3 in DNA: TGTGCCAGCAGCCTCCGGGGACCCGGGGGATTGGAGACCCAGTACTTC. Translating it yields CASSLRGPGGLETQYF. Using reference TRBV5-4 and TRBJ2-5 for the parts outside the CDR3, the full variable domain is ETGVTQSPTHLIKTRGQQVTLRCSSQSGHNTVSWYQQALGQGPQFIFQYYREEENGRGNFPPRFSGLQFPNYSSELNVNALELDDSALYLCASSLRGPGGLETQYFGPGTRLLVL.